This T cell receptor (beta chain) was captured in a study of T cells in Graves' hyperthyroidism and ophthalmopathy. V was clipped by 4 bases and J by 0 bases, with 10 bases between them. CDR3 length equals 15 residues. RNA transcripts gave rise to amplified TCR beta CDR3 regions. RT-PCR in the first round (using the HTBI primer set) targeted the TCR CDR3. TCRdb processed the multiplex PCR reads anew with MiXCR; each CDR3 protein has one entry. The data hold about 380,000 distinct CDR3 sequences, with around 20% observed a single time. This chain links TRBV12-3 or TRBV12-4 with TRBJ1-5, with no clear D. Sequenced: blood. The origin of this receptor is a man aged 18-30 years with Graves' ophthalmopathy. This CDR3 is CASSYGDHSNQPQHF. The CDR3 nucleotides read TGTGCCAGCAGTTATGGAGACCATAGCAATCAGCCCCAGCATTTT.